Listed here are 26 T cell receptor beta chains from one sample, sequenced in a study of blood T cell repertoires in COVID-19. Assay used: immunoSEQ multiplex PCR; TCRdb lists only in-frame clones, some missing. The sample has around 240,000 clones, 75% to 90% seen once; the top ten hold 0.87%. What was sequenced was PBMCs or T cells enriched from blood (not recorded which). These receptors came from a man aged 50 or older who had been exposed to COVID-19.

The J gene is TRBJ2-1, the V gene TRBV4-1; the match to TRBD2 covers 13 bases. CDR1 and CDR2 from the germline V gene are MGHRA and YSYEKL. The CDR3 totals 15 residues. Germline trimming cut 6 bases from V and 8 bases from J; bases unmatched to any gene: 7. The CDR3 DNA is TGCGCCAGCAGTTTTTGGACTAGCGGGGGATATGAGCAGTTCTTC. Encoded protein: CASSFWTSGGYEQFF.

This clone has just one count. V gene TRBV27 combines with J gene TRBJ2-7, with 10 bases that match TRBD2. The CDR3 length is 14 residues. Germline V gene lookup returns CDR1 MNHEY and CDR2 SMNVEV (reference sequence). J was trimmed by 2 bases and V by 6 bases; bases with no gene match: 4. CDR3 loop: CASSRSGGPYEQYF. For the CDR3, the DNA is TGTGCCAGCAGCCGTAGCGGGGGGCCCTACGAGCAGTACTTC.

The CDR3 DNA reads TGTGCCAGCAGCCCTGACCCAGGGGATACTGAAAAACTGTTTTTT. It is translated as CASSPDPGDTEKLFF. The gene calls are TRBV5-4 and TRBJ1-4, with a possible D match to TRBD1 (6 bases). This CDR3 is built from 15 residues. Trimming removed 4 bases from V and 7 bases from J, with 17 bases in between. CDR1 SGHNT and CDR2 YYREEE come from the germline V gene (reference sequence).

The rearrangement joins TRBV28 to TRBJ2-6; 10 bases align to TRBD1. The CDR3 extends over 17 amino acids. V dropped 6 bases and J dropped 4; count of bases not matched to a gene: 9. Germline assignment: CDR1 MDHEN and CDR2 SYDVKM. Written as DNA, the CDR3 is TGTGCCAGCAGAATAGGGACAGGGGCGCCCGGGGCCAACGTCCTGACTTTC. This gives the protein CASRIGTGAPGANVLTF.

V usage is TRBV7-3 and J usage is TRBJ1-5, with TRBD1 as a possible D gene (6 bases). Germline V CDR1 and CDR2: SGHTA, FQGTGA. Trimming cost V 5 bases and J 4 bases, with 9 bases left between them. The CDR3 has 13 residues. This chain's CDR3 is CASSLDRNQPQHF. The DNA for the CDR3 is TGTGCCAGCAGCCTTGACAGGAATCAGCCCCAGCATTTT.

This chain joins TRBV18 and TRBJ1-5; 7 positions match TRBD1. J lost 3 bases, V lost 4 bases, and 15 bases had no gene match. The CDR3 has 18 residues. From germline, CDR1 is KGHSH and CDR2 LQKENI. CDR3 sequence: CASSRYRVGGGHNQPQHF. The CDR3 region has the DNA TGTGCCAGCTCACGATACAGGGTCGGAGGGGGCCACAATCAGCCCCAGCATTTT.

The chain links TRBV2 to TRBJ2-5; D is uncertain. The ends were cut back, 6 bases at V and 4 bases at J, with 12 bases in the middle. The CDR3 extends over 13 amino acids. Germline CDR1 SNHLY, CDR2 FYNNEI. CDR3: CASSLESRETQYF. The CDR3 DNA follows: TGTGCCAGCAGCCTGGAGTCCAGAGAGACCCAGTACTTC.

The chain combines TRBV18 with TRBJ1-2; perhaps TRBD1 as D (6 bases). With 5 bases removed from V and 0 bases from J, the gap between germline ends came to 10 bases. Germline V gives CDR1 KGHSH, CDR2 LQKENI. The CDR3 length is 14 residues. This chain's CDR3 is CASSGQQANYGYTF. As DNA, the CDR3 is TGTGCCAGCTCAGGACAGCAGGCTAACTATGGCTACACCTTC.

V gene TRBV6-4 combines with J gene TRBJ1-1, with D perhaps TRBD1 (5 bases). CDR1 MRHNA and CDR2 SNTAGT come from the germline V gene. V was clipped by 5 bases and J by 3 bases, with 19 bases between them. The length of the CDR3 is 16 residues. The DNA for the CDR3 is TGTGCCAGCAGTCATTCACCGGGGGTAGGGGACACTGAAGCTTTCTTT. Translated, it gives CASSHSPGVGDTEAFF.

The chain links TRBV27 to TRBJ1-4; unclear D gene. The CDR3 is made up of 15 amino acids. Germline CDR1 and CDR2: MNHEY and SMNVEV (reference sequence). Trimming stripped 6 bases from V and 9 bases from J, with 20 bases between. In DNA, the CDR3 is TGTGCCAGCAGGCTCTTTGGGGTGGGAGACCAAAAACTGTTTTTT. This gives the protein CASRLFGVGDQKLFF.

The chain links TRBV6-5 to TRBJ1-1; 7 nucleotides line up with TRBD1. The V segment lost 7 bases and the J segment 11 bases; nucleotides outside the gene matches: 16. CDR1 MNHEY and CDR2 SVGAGI come from the germline V gene. The CDR3 covers 14 residues. The CDR3 spells CASTRRTGPRFAFF. The CDR3 nucleotides are TGTGCCAGCACCCGACGGACAGGACCGCGGTTTGCTTTCTTT.

The chain couples TRBV24-1 to TRBJ2-1; no firm D call. The germline V gene has CDR1 KGHDR and CDR2 SFDVKD. Deletions cut 5 bases from V and 4 bases from J, with 8 bases between. CDR3 length: 13 amino acids. The CDR3 region is CATSAQAYNEQFF. Here the CDR3 DNA reads TGTGCCACCAGTGCTCAGGCGTACAATGAGCAGTTCTTC.

This chain links TRBV2 with TRBJ2-2; 7 nucleotides match TRBD2. Germline assignment: CDR1 SNHLY and CDR2 FYNNEI. With 4 bases clipped from V and 3 bases from J, the junction kept 5 bases outside the gene matches. This CDR3 comprises 15 residues. DNA for the CDR3: TGTGCCAGCAGTGCTAGCGGAACTTACACCGGGGAGCTGTTTTTT. It yields the protein CASSASGTYTGELFF.

In its sample, this clone was seen a few times. This sequence joins TRBV5-4 and TRBJ1-1; D gene unclear. The V gene lost 0 bases and the J gene lost 7 bases, with 4 bases spanning the gap. The CDR3 contains 11 residues. Germline CDR1 reads SGHNT; CDR2 reads YYREEE (reference sequence). The CDR3 DNA is TGTGCCAGCAGCTTGGGCGTTGAAGCTTTCTTT. Translated: CASSLGVEAFF.

J is TRBJ1-2 and V is TRBV6-1; no reliable D call. Germline CDR1 is MNHNS and CDR2 is SASEGT. V lost 1 base and J lost 4, with 10 bases in between. This CDR3 has 14 residues. The chain's CDR3 is CASSEGYFGYGYTF. The CDR3 region has the DNA TGTGCCAGCAGTGAAGGCTATTTCGGCTATGGCTACACCTTC.

The V gene is TRBV5-1, the J gene TRBJ2-7; 8 bases are a match to TRBD1. This CDR3 contains 14 residues. The V segment lost 4 bases and the J segment 4 bases; nucleotides outside the gene matches: 7. Per germline, CDR1 SGHRS and CDR2 YFSETQ. The DNA of the CDR3 is TGCGCCAGCAGCCCGGGGACAGGACGTTACGAGCAGTACGTC. Translation gives CASSPGTGRYEQYV.

Notes on this clone: One junction end does not reproduce the germline sequence, and a read error may be involved. The chain has TRBV7-7 and TRBJ2-5; 8 nucleotides match TRBD2. The CDR3 has 15 residues. Germline V gives CDR1 SSHAT, CDR2 FNYEAQ (reference sequence). CDR3 sequence: CASSLVGGAQETQYF. The CDR3 DNA follows: TGTGCTAGCAGCTTAGTCGGGGGGGCGCAGGAGACCCAGTACTTC.

This chain connects TRBV2 to TRBJ2-3, with D tentatively TRBD2 (5 bases). Trimming stripped 6 bases from V and 2 bases from J, with 15 bases between. CDR1 SNHLY and CDR2 FYNNEI come from the germline V gene. This CDR3 region has 15 residues. The CDR3 sequence is CASSLTEASTDTQYF. The CDR3 bases are TGTGCCAGCAGCCTAACGGAGGCCTCCACAGATACGCAGTATTTT.

The chain employs TRBV11-3 and TRBJ1-6; 8 bases agree with TRBD1. This CDR3 has 16 amino acids. Trimming took 4 bases from V and 9 from J; bases not matched to a gene: 11. Looked up from germline, CDR1 is SGHNT and CDR2 is YENEEA. For the CDR3, the DNA is TGTGCCAGCAGCTCCCTGCGAGGACAGGGCACTTCACCCCTCCACTTT. This sequence encodes CASSSLRGQGTSPLHF.

V and J are TRBV18 and TRBJ2-3; TRBD2 aligns across 8 bases. V was pared by 6 bases and J by 1 base, with 3 bases of the junction left unmatched. The germline gives CDR1 KGHSH, CDR2 LQKENI. This CDR3 spans 14 amino acids. The CDR3 DNA sequence: TGTGCCAGCTCTCAGACTAGCGGCACAGATACGCAGTATTTT. Protein product: CASSQTSGTDTQYF. Full variable domain (rest looked up from reference TRBV18 and TRBJ2-3): NAGVMQNPRHLVRRRGQEARLRCSPMKGHSHVYWYRQLPEEGLKFMVYLQKENIIDESGMPKERFSAEFPKEGPSILRIQQVVRGDSAAYFCASSQTSGTDTQYFGPGTRLTVL.

The V and J genes are TRBV27 and TRBJ1-5, with 7 bases that match TRBD1. The ends lost 3 bases at V and 7 bases at J; junction bases unmatched: 3. From germline, CDR1 is MNHEY and CDR2 SMNVEV (reference sequence). CDR3 length: 13 residues. DNA for the CDR3: TGTGCCAGCAGTTTGGGGACAGAACAGCCCCAGCATTTT. It specifies CASSLGTEQPQHF.

A few counts support this clone. The chain joins TRBV27 to TRBJ1-5; 12 bases align to TRBD1. The V and J ends lost 0 bases and 7 bases, in that order; junction bases with no gene match: 7. Germline V gives CDR1 MNHEY, CDR2 SMNVEV (reference sequence). There are 17 residues in the CDR3. CDR3: CASSLSGGQGAQQPQHF. For the CDR3, the DNA is TGTGCCAGCAGTTTATCGGGGGGACAGGGGGCGCAGCAGCCCCAGCATTTT.

V and J are TRBV4-2 and TRBJ2-1; tentative D call: TRBD2 (5 bases). Germline assignment: CDR1 LGHNA and CDR2 YNFKEQ. The ends were cut back, 0 bases at V and 7 bases at J, with 7 bases in the middle. The CDR3 has 13 amino acids. The CDR3 loop is CASSQETGNEQFF. The CDR3 region has the DNA TGTGCCAGCAGCCAAGAGACGGGGAATGAGCAGTTCTTC.

The chain recombines TRBV5-1 with TRBJ1-1, with 8 bases that match TRBD1. The CDR3 consists of 15 residues. Germline lookup yields CDR1 SGHRS and CDR2 YFSETQ. The ends lost 4 bases at V and 6 bases at J; junction bases unmatched: 11. The CDR3 nucleotides are TGCGCCAGCAGCCTGACAGGGGACATAATGGCTGAAGCTTTCTTT. Encoded protein: CASSLTGDIMAEAFF.

J is TRBJ2-3 and V is TRBV5-6; no clear D gene. Germline CDR1 SGHDT, CDR2 YYEEEE. This CDR3 region has 11 residues. With 3 bases removed from V and 6 bases from J, the gap between germline ends came to 5 bases. CDR3 DNA: TGTGCCAGCAGCTGGGCGGATACGCAGTATTTT. Translating it yields CASSWADTQYF. The entire variable domain, with the rest obtained from reference TRBV5-6 and TRBJ2-3, is as follows: DAGVTQSPTHLIKTRGQQVTLRCSPKSGHDTVSWYQQALGQGPQFIFQYYEEEERQRGNFPDRFSGHQFPNYSSELNVNALLLGDSALYLCASSWADTQYFGPGTRLTVL.

About this clone itself: At one end, the junction sequence differs from germline, possibly due to a read error. V and J are TRBV2 and TRBJ1-2; 7 bases are a match to TRBD1. The CDR3 contains 13 residues. Germline V lookup: CDR1 SNHLY, CDR2 FYNNEI. The DNA of the CDR3 is TGTGCCAGCAGTGAAAGAGGACAGGCCTCTTTTTCCTTC. Its translation: CASSERGQASFSF.